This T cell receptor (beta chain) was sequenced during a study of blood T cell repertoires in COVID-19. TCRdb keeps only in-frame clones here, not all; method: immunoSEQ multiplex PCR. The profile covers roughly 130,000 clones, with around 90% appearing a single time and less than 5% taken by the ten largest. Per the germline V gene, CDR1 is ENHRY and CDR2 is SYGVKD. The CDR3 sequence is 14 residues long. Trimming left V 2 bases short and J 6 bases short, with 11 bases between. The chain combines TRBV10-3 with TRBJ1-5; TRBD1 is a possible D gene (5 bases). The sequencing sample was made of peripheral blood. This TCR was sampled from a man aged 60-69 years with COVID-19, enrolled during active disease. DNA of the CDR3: TGTGCCATCAGTGAGGCCAGGGTAGGTCAGCCCCAGCATTTT. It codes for CAISEARVGQPQHF.